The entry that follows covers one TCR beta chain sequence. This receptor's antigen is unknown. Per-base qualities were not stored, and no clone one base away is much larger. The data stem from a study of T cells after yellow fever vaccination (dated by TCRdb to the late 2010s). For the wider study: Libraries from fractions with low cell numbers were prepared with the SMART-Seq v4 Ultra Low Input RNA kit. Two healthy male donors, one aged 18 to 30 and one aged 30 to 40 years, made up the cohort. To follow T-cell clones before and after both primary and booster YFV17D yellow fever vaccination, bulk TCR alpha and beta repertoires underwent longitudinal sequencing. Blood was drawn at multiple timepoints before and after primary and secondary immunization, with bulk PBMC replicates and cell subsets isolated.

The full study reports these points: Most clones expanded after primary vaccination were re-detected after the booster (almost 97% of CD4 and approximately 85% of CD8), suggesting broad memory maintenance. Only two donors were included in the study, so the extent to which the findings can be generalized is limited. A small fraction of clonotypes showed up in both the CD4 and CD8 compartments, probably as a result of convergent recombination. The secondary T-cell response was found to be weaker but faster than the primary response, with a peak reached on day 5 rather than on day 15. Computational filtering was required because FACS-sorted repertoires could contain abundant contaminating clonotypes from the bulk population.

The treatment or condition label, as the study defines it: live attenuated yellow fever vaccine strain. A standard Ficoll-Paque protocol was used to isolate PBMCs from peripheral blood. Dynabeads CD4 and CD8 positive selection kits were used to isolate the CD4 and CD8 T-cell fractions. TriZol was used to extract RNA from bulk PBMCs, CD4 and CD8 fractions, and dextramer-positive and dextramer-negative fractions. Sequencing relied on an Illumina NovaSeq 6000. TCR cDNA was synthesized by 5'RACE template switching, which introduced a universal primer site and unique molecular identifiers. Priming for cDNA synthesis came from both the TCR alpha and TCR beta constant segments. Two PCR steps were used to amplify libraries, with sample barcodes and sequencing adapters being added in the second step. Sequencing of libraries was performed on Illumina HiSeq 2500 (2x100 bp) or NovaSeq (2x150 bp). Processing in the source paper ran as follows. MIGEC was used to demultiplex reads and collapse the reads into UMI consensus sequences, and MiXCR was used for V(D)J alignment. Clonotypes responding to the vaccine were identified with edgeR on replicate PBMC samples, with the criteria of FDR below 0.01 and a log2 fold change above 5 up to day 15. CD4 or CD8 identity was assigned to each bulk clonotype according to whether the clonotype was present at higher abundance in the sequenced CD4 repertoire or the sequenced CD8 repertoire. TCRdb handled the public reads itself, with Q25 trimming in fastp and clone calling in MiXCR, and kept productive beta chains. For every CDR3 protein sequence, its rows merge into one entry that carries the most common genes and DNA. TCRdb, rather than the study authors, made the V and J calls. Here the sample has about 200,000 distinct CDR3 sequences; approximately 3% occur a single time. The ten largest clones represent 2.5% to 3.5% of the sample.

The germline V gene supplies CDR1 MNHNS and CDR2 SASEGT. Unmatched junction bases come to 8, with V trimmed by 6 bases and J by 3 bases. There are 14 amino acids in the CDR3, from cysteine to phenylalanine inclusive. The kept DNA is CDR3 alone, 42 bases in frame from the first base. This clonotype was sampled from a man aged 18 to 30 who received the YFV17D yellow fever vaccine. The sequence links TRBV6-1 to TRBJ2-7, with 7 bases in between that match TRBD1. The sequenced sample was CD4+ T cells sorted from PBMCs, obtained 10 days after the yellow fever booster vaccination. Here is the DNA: TGTGCCAGCAGAACAGGGGTTATTAGCTACGAGCAGTACTTC. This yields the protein CASRTGVISYEQYF.